What follows are 29 T cell receptor beta chains derived from one specimen sequenced in a study of regulatory T cells in long-lasting Graves disease. Combining iRepertoire HTBI primers with Arm-PCR of CDR3 regions, the authors built TCR beta libraries. Each CDR3 protein is one row after TCRdb ran MiXCR on the multiplex PCR reads. The top ten clones hold approximately 25% of a sample with around 400,000 distinct CDR3 sequences, 23% of them seen once. The time point is: persistent/refractory GD, antithyroid drugs over 5 years with positive TRAb. The TCR library was prepared using RNA isolated from PBMCs. This specimen was peripheral blood mononuclear cells (PBMCs), taken when the disease was refractory, from a patient treated with antithyroid drugs. These receptors all stem from a female donor with Graves disease.

The rearrangement uses TRBV7-2 and TRBJ1-2; D not resolved. Trimming shortened V by 0 bases and J by 2 bases, and 7 bases separated the two germline ends. This CDR3 has 14 amino acids. Germline lookup yields CDR1 SGHTA and CDR2 FQGNSA. The CDR3 bases are TGTGCCAGCAGCTTAGCTCGGGGAAACTATGGCTACACCTTC. Translated: CASSLARGNYGYTF.

The gene calls are TRBV9 and TRBJ1-6, with D tentatively TRBD1 (5 bases). The germline gives CDR1 SGDLS, CDR2 YYNGEE. The CDR3 loop spans 13 amino acids. V lost 0 bases, J lost 14 bases, and 12 bases lay in between. The CDR3 DNA reads as TGTGCCAGCAGCGTAGAGGCAGGGAGCACCCTCCACTTT. This translates into CASSVEAGSTLHF.

This clonotype showed up just a few times. The rearrangement uses TRBV12-3 or TRBV12-4 and TRBJ2-2; D is perhaps TRBD1 or TRBD2 (6 bases each). The length of the CDR3 is 15 residues. Trimming shortened V by 6 bases and J by 7 bases, and 18 bases separated the two germline ends. The CDR3 region has the DNA TGTGCCAGCAGCCCCGTGGGGGGCGGTGGCGGGGAGCTGTTTTTT. It specifies CASSPVGGGGGELFF.

The table lists this clonotype with many counts. This chain connects TRBV10-3 to TRBJ1-6; a possible D gene is TRBD1 (6 bases). The CDR3 loop spans 13 amino acids. The germline V and J ends were trimmed by 6 bases and 7 bases, with 10 bases remaining between them. Germline V gives CDR1 ENHRY, CDR2 SYGVKD. The CDR3 loop reads CAIRGTGNSPLHF. The DNA for the CDR3 is TGTGCCATCAGGGGCACAGGGAATTCACCCCTCCACTTT.

DNA for the CDR3: TGTGCCATCAGTGAGTACGACGGGAGAGGGCTCAACCAAGAGACCCAGTACTTC. It is translated as CAISEYDGRGLNQETQYF. The V call is TRBV10-3, the J call TRBJ2-5; perhaps TRBD2 as D (6 bases). Germline CDR1 is ENHRY and CDR2 is SYGVKD. The CDR3 has 18 amino acids. Trimming took off 1 base at V and 0 bases at J, with 18 bases between the two ends.

This clonotype was detected ten times or more. The V and J genes are TRBV28 and TRBJ1-2; TRBD1 matches at 11 bases. The germline CDR1 and CDR2 sequences are MDHEN and SYDVKM. The CDR3 is made up of 16 amino acids. V shed 8 bases and J 1 base; nucleotides not matched to a gene: 9. CDR3 nucleotide sequence: TGTGCCAGCCTCCGGGACAGGGGGATATTTAACTATGGCTACACCTTC. Protein: CASLRDRGIFNYGYTF.

This clonotype was found many times. This chain connects TRBV24-1 to TRBJ2-6, with 8 positions matching TRBD2. The V gene end was trimmed by 4 bases and the J gene end by 0 bases; junction bases not matched to a gene: 1. The CDR3 has 16 residues. Germline CDR1 is KGHDR and CDR2 is SFDVKD. The CDR3 bases are TGTGCCACCAGTGACAGCGGGAGCTCTGGGGCCAACGTCCTGACTTTC. Translating gives CATSDSGSSGANVLTF.

This rearrangement joins TRBV14 to TRBJ1-1; D gene uncertain. The V end was cut by 0 bases, the J end by 0 bases, with 2 bases between. The germline V gene encodes CDR1 SGHDN and CDR2 FVKESK. This CDR3 has 13 amino acids. The CDR3 sequence: CASSQDLNTEAFF. CDR3 DNA: TGTGCCAGCAGCCAAGATCTGAACACTGAAGCTTTCTTT.

The genes are TRBV30 and TRBJ1-2; 9 nucleotides agree with TRBD1. CDR3 size: 15 residues. Germline lookup yields CDR1 GTSNPN and CDR2 SVGIG (reference sequence). J gave up 2 bases and V 4 bases, and 8 bases lay outside the gene matches. For the CDR3, the DNA is TGTGCCTGGACCCGAGGAACAGGGGGCAACTATGGCTACACCTTC. Protein sequence: CAWTRGTGGNYGYTF.

This chain connects TRBV15 to TRBJ1-3; 7 positions match TRBD1. The germline gives CDR1 LNHNV, CDR2 YYDKDF (reference sequence). Germline trimming cut 1 base from V and 4 bases from J; bases unmatched to any gene: 7. This CDR3 has 16 amino acids. Here the CDR3 reads CATSRGTGTPGNTIYF. DNA of the CDR3: TGTGCCACCAGCAGAGGGACAGGAACCCCAGGAAACACCATATATTTT.

The chain has TRBV14 and TRBJ2-7, with a weak D call TRBD2 (5 bases). This CDR3 spans 15 amino acids. Germline loops: CDR1 SGHDN, CDR2 FVKESK. The V and J ends lost 1 base and 1 base respectively, with 11 bases between them. CDR3 loop: CASSQVSSGSYEQYF. CDR3 in DNA: TGTGCCAGCAGCCAAGTTTCCAGCGGATCCTACGAGCAGTACTTC. The full variable domain, with the rest looked up from reference TRBV14 and TRBJ2-7, is EAGVTQFPSHSVIEKGQTVTLRCDPISGHDNLYWYRRVMGKEIKFLLHFVKESKQDESGMPNNRFLAERTGGTYSTLKVQPAELEDSGVYFCASSQVSSGSYEQYFGPGTRLTVT.

The chain employs TRBV4-3 and TRBJ1-1, with D uncertain. The CDR3 sequence is 15 residues long. In germline, CDR1 is LGHNA, CDR2 YSLEER. The V end lost 4 bases, the J end lost 1 base, and 13 bases lay between the germline ends. The CDR3 nucleotides read TGCGCCAGCAGCCGTCCATACCACAAGAACACTGAAGCTTTCTTT. Protein: CASSRPYHKNTEAFF.

This clonotype occurred many times. The chain carries TRBV13 and TRBJ1-1, with 7 positions matching TRBD1. With V trimmed by 6 bases and J by 4 bases, 5 bases remained unmatched. The length of the CDR3 is 13 residues. Germline values: CDR1 PRHDT, CDR2 FYEKMQ (reference sequence). The CDR3 sequence: CASSPTGATEAFF. CDR3 in DNA: TGTGCCAGCAGTCCAACAGGGGCCACTGAAGCTTTCTTT.

The gene calls are TRBV6-1 and TRBJ2-5; TRBD1 matches at 7 bases. V dropped 8 bases and J dropped 1; count of bases not matched to a gene: 7. The CDR3 is made up of 14 amino acids. Germline V gives CDR1 MNHNS, CDR2 SASEGT. The CDR3 here is CASAANRGQETQYF. In DNA form, the CDR3 reads TGTGCCAGCGCAGCAAACAGGGGCCAAGAGACCCAGTACTTC.

This clonotype has more than one count but fewer than ten. V usage is TRBV20-1 and J usage is TRBJ2-3; TRBD2 aligns across 7 bases. The CDR3 loop spans 17 amino acids. CDR1 and CDR2 (germline): DFQATT, SNEGSKA (reference sequence). The V and J ends lost 2 bases and 0 bases, in that order; junction bases with no gene match: 11. The CDR3 loop reads CSARISGGGTSTDTQYF. DNA for the CDR3: TGCAGTGCTAGAATTTCGGGGGGTGGGACGAGCACAGATACGCAGTATTTT.

This sequence joins TRBV11-2 and TRBJ1-2; D might be TRBD1 (6 bases). CDR1 is SGHAT and CDR2 is FQNNGV in the germline V gene. CDR3 size: 18 residues. V was pared by 1 base and J by 8 bases, with 26 bases between. This chain's CDR3 is CASSLGGGGDLDLLGYTF. The CDR3 DNA sequence: TGTGCCAGCAGCTTAGGAGGAGGGGGAGACCTGGACCTATTGGGCTACACCTTC.

The chain recombines TRBV25-1 with TRBJ2-6, with D tentatively TRBD1 (7 bases). V was trimmed by 7 bases and J by 0 bases, leaving 19 bases between them. The germline CDR1 and CDR2 sequences are MGHDK and SYGVNS. This CDR3 region has 18 residues. The CDR3 is CASKTGDSSFSGANVLTF. DNA for the CDR3: TGTGCCAGCAAAACAGGGGACTCAAGCTTCTCTGGGGCCAACGTCCTGACTTTC.

The chain recombines TRBV10-3 with TRBJ2-2; D gene ambiguous. Germline loops: CDR1 ENHRY, CDR2 SYGVKD. Trimming removed 10 bases at V and 0 bases at J, with 6 bases between. The CDR3 runs 12 residues. The CDR3 coding sequence is TGTGCCACTATAACGAACACCGGGGAGCTGTTTTTT. This gives the protein CATITNTGELFF.

This clonotype was seen at least ten times. The rearrangement links TRBV2 to TRBJ2-5; 9 bases line up with TRBD2. Germline V gene data show CDR1 as SNHLY and CDR2 as FYNNEI. V lost 8 bases and J lost 1; bases outside the gene matches: 5. The CDR3 is 14 amino acids. CDR3 region: CASDGGRAQETQYF. The CDR3 DNA follows: TGTGCCAGCGATGGCGGGAGGGCCCAAGAGACCCAGTACTTC.

This clonotype showed up just a few times. This chain links TRBV27 with TRBJ2-2; the D is unclear. Trimming pared 7 bases from V and 4 bases from J, leaving 7 bases between. The CDR3 extends over 12 amino acids. Germline V lookup: CDR1 MNHEY, CDR2 SMNVEV (reference sequence). The CDR3 DNA is TGTGCCAGCACTCGACCCACCGGGGAGCTGTTTTTT. Amino acids: CASTRPTGELFF.

The chain uses TRBV19 and TRBJ2-2; no clear D. V lost 7 bases, J lost 5 bases, and 8 bases lay in between. Germline V CDR1 and CDR2: LNHDA, SQIVND (reference sequence). The CDR3 contains 12 residues. The CDR3 spells CASNELTGELFF. DNA for the CDR3: TGTGCCAGTAACGAGTTAACCGGGGAGCTGTTTTTT.

This clonotype has at least ten counts. Its ends do not fully match the called genes, so a read error is possible. The rearrangement links TRBV5-1 to TRBJ2-2; D may be TRBD2 (6 bases). The CDR3 has 15 amino acids. CDR1 and CDR2 (germline): SGHRS, YFSETQ. CDR3 sequence (DNA): TGTGCCAGCAGTTTAGGCGGGACGAACACCGGGGAGCTGTTTTTT. Protein: CASSLGGTNTGELFF.

This clonotype was detected many times. This rearrangement joins TRBV7-8 to TRBJ2-2; the match to TRBD2 covers 14 bases. Germline values: CDR1 SGHVS, CDR2 FQNEAQ. The CDR3 has 17 amino acids. The V and J ends lost 0 bases and 6 bases, in that order; junction bases with no gene match: 3. The CDR3 nucleotides read TGTGCCAGCAGCTTAGCGGGACTAGCGGGAGAGGCCGGGGAGCTGTTTTTT. The encoded protein is CASSLAGLAGEAGELFF.

This clonotype showed up just a few times. Written as DNA, the CDR3 is TGCAGCGTTAGGTTTGGATACTACGAGCAGTACTTC. It translates to CSVRFGYYEQYF. The rearrangement joins TRBV20-1 to TRBJ2-7; D is unclear. From germline, CDR1 is DFQATT and CDR2 SNEGSKA (reference sequence). The CDR3 totals 12 residues.

Remarks on this clonotype: A much larger clone is a single base away; this may be a read error. This chain uses TRBV6-9 with TRBJ2-3, with 7 nucleotides matching TRBD2. This CDR3 has 15 amino acids. The germline V gene has CDR1 MNHGY and CDR2 SVAAGI. V trimming: 3 bases; J trimming: 4 bases; junction bases outside the gene matches: 7. The CDR3 here is CASSYRAGIADTQYF. In DNA, the CDR3 is TGTGCCAGCAGTTACAGAGCGGGAATCGCAGATACGCAGTATTTT.

The chain combines TRBV10-3 with TRBJ1-2; D remains ambiguous. The germline V and J ends were trimmed by 3 bases and 1 base, with 12 bases remaining between them. The CDR3 consists of 15 residues. In germline, CDR1 is ENHRY, CDR2 SYGVKD. CDR3 bases: TGTGCCATCAGTGATTCCCCCTCGGGTAACTATGGCTACACCTTC. It encodes CAISDSPSGNYGYTF.

V usage is TRBV5-1 and J usage is TRBJ2-6, with D perhaps matching TRBD2 (5 bases). CDR1 SGHRS and CDR2 YFSETQ come from the germline V gene. Trimming left V 5 bases short and J 2 bases short, with 11 bases between. This CDR3 spans 15 amino acids. CDR3 DNA sequence: TGCGCCAGCAGGGAGGTGACGACTGGGGCCAACGTCCTGACTTTC. This codes for CASREVTTGANVLTF.

The sample holds a few counts of this clonotype. The chain links TRBV2 to TRBJ2-2; D ambiguous. This CDR3 has 13 amino acids. V lost 4 bases to trimming and J lost 4 bases, with 7 bases between them. From germline, CDR1 is SNHLY and CDR2 FYNNEI. The CDR3 nucleotides are TGTGCCAGCAGTGGACGGAGCACCGGGGAGCTGTTTTTT. This translates into CASSGRSTGELFF.

This chain connects TRBV5-1 to TRBJ2-2, with 8 positions matching TRBD2. CDR3 size: 16 residues. Germline values: CDR1 SGHRS, CDR2 YFSETQ. Trimming at V came to 0 bases and at J to 7 bases, leaving 8 bases not matched to a gene. The CDR3 DNA reads as TGCGCCAGCAGCTTGGCGGTAGCGGGGATTGGCGGGGAGCTGTTTTTT. Its translation: CASSLAVAGIGGELFF.